In its sample, the clone carrying this TCR beta chain was seen a few times. Its antigen is still unknown. Use of 60 Vbeta and 13 Jbeta primers characterized the PCR. Sequenced by immunoSEQ multiplex PCR; TCRdb stores in-frame clones only, minus some. The profile covers about 140,000 clones, with 60% to 80% appearing a single time and around 2% taken by the ten largest. The data stem from a study of cytomegalovirus exposure and HLA in healthy donors. Findings and caveats of the study: Despite most TCR sequences being rare, some public TCRs occurred in many donors. The authors later linked a missense DCLRE1C variant to TCR beta V- and J-gene trimming. Previous analysis showed most TCR beta V segments were productive about 87% or about 30% of the time.

CDR1 and CDR2 (germline): SGDLS, YYNGEE. This CDR3 is built from 15 residues. V shed 4 bases, J shed 4 bases, and the junction held 5 bases outside the gene matches. This chain uses TRBV9 with TRBJ2-7; TRBD2 matches at 13 bases. Sequenced: PBMCs. The receptor comes from a man aged 30 to 45 in good health and CMV-seronegative. The CDR3 reads CASSRTSGGPYEQYF. The CDR3 DNA sequence: TGTGCCAGCAGCCGGACTAGCGGGGGACCTTACGAGCAGTACTTC.